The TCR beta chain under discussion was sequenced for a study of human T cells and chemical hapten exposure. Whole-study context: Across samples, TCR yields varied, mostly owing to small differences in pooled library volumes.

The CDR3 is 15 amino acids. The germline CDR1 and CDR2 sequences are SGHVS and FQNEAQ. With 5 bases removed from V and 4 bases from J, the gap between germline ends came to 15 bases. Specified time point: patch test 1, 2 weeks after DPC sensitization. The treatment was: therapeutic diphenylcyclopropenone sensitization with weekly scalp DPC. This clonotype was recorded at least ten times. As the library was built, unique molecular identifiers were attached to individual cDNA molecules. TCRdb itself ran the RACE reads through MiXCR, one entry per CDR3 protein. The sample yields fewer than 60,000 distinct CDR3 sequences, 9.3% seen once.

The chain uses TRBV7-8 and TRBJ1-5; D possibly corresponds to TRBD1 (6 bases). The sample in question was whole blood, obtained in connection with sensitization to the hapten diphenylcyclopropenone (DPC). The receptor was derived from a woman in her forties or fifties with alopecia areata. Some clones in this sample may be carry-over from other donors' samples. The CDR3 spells CASSPLWGANQPQHF. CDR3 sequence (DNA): TGTGCCAGCAGCCCTTTGTGGGGGGCTAATCAGCCCCAGCATTTT.